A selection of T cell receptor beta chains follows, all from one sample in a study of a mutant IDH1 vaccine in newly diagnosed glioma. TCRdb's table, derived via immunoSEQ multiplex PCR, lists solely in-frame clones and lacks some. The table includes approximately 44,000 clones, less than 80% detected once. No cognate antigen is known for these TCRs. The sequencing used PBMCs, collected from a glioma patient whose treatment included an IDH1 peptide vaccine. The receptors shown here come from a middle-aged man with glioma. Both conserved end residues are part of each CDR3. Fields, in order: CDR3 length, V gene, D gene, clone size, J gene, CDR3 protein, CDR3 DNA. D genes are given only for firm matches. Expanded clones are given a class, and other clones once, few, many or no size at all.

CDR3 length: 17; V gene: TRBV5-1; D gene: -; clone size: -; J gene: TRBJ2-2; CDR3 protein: CASKERVNVFRAGELFF; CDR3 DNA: TGCGCCAGCAAGGAAAGGGTTAACGTGTTTCGGGCCGGGGAGCTGTTTTTT
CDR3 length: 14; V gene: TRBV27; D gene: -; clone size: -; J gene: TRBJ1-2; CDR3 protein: CASSYRGGNYGYTF; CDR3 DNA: TGTGCCAGCAGTTATCGGGGAGGGAACTATGGCTACACCTTC
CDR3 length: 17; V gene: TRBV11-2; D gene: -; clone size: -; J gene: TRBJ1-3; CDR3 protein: CASSPGGISGSGNTIYF; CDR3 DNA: TGTGCCAGCAGCCCGGGGGGCATCTCGGGCTCTGGAAACACCATATATTTT
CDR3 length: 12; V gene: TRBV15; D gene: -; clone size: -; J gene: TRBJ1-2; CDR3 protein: CATSRDQLGYTF; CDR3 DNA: TGTGCCACCAGCAGAGATCAATTGGGCTACACCTTC
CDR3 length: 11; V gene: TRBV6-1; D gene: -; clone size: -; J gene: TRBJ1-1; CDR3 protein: CASKQATEAFF; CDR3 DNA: TGTGCCAGCAAACAGGCGACTGAAGCTTTCTTT
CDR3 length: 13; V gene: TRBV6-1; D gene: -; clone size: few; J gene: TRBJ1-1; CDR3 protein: CASRDYSETEAFF; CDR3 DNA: TGTGCCAGCAGAGATTACTCCGAAACTGAAGCTTTCTTT
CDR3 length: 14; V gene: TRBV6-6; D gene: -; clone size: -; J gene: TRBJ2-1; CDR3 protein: CASSPVGTSNEQFF; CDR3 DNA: TGTGCCAGCAGTCCTGTGGGGACAAGTAATGAGCAGTTCTTC
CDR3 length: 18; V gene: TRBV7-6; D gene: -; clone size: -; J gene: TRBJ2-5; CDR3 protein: CASSLRGRDSVFQETQYF; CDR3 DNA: TGTGCCAGCAGCTTGAGAGGGAGAGACAGCGTCTTTCAAGAGACCCAGTACTTC
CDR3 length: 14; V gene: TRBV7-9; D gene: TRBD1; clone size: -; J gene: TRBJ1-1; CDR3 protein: CASSFGTAGTEAFF; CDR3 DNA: TGTGCCAGCAGCTTCGGGACAGCGGGAACTGAAGCTTTCTTT
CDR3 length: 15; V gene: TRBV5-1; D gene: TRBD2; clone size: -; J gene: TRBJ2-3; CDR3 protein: CASSHLAGGGDTQYF; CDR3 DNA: TGCGCCAGCAGCCATTTAGCGGGAGGAGGGGATACGCAGTATTTT
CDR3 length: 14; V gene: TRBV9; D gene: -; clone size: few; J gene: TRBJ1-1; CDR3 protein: CASSPGTWNAEAFF; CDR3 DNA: TGTGCCAGCAGCCCTGGGACCTGGAACGCTGAAGCTTTCTTT
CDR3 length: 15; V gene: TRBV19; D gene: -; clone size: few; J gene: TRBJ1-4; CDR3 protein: CASTPRPGRGEKLFF; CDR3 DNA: TGTGCCAGTACCCCGAGGCCCGGGCGCGGTGAAAAACTGTTTTTT
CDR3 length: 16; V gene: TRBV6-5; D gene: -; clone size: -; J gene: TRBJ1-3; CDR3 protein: CASSYSAGLSGNTIYF; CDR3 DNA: TGTGCCAGCAGTTACTCAGCAGGCCTCTCTGGAAACACCATATATTTT
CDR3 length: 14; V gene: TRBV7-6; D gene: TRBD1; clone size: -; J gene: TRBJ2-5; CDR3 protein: CASSFGQGRETQYF; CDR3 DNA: TGTGCCAGCAGCTTTGGACAGGGGAGAGAGACCCAGTACTTC
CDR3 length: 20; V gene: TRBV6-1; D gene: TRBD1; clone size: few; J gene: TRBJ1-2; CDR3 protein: CASSATIYSRDRGRYYGYTF; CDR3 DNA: TGTGCCAGCAGTGCAACGATCTATTCCCGGGACAGGGGTCGTTACTATGGCTACACCTTC
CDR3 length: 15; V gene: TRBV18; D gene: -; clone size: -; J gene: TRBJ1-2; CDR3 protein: CASSSSVEANYGYTF; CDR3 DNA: TGTGCCAGCTCATCCTCGGTGGAGGCTAACTATGGCTACACCTTC
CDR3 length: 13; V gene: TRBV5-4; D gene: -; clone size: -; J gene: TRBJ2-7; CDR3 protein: CASSFGGADEQYF; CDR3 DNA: TGTGCCAGCAGCTTTGGGGGAGCGGACGAGCAGTACTTC
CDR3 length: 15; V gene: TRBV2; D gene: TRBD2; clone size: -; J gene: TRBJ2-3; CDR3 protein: CASTQPSGRADTQYF; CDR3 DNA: TGTGCCAGCACTCAACCTAGCGGGAGGGCCGATACGCAGTATTTT
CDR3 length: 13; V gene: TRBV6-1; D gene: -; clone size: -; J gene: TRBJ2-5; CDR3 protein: CATTGQNQETQYF; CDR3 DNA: TGTGCCACCACTGGACAGAATCAAGAGACCCAGTACTTC
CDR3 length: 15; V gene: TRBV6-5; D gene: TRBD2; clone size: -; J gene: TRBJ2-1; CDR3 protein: CASSRTSDRYNEQFF; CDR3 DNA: TGTGCCAGCAGTCGGACTAGCGATCGGTACAATGAGCAGTTCTTC
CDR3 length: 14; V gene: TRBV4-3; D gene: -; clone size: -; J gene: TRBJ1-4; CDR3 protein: CASSQGGVGEKLFF; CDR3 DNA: TGCGCCAGCAGCCAAGGGGGGGTAGGGGAAAAACTGTTTTTT
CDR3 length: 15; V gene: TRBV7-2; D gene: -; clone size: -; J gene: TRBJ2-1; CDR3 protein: CASSLDGRGYNEQFF; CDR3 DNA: TGTGCCAGCAGCTTAGACGGGAGAGGCTACAATGAGCAGTTCTTC
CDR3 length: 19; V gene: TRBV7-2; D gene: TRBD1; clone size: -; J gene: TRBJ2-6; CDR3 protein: CASSDARDRGLSGANVLTF; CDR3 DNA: TGTGCCAGCAGCGATGCTAGGGACAGGGGGCTGTCTGGGGCCAACGTCCTGACTTTC
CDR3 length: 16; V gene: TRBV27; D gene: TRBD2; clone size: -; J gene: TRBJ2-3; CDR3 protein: CASRGPTSGKGDTQYF; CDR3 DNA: TGTGCCAGCAGGGGCCCAACTAGCGGGAAAGGAGATACGCAGTATTTT
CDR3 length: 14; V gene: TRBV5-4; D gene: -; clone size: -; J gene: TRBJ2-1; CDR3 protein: CASSLKDLGDEQFF; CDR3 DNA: TGTGCCAGCAGCTTAAAGGACCTGGGCGATGAGCAGTTCTTC
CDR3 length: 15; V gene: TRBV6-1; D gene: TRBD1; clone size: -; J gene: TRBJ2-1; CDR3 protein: CASSPDRGRSGEQFF; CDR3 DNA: TGTGCCAGCAGTCCGGACAGGGGGCGCTCGGGTGAGCAGTTCTTC
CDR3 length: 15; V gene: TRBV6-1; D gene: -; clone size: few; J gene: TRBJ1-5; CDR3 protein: CASSEEGIGNQPQHF; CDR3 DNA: TGTGCCAGCAGTGAGGAGGGGATAGGCAATCAGCCCCAGCATTTT
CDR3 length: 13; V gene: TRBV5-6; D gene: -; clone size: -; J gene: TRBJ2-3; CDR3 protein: CASSHKGYDTQYF; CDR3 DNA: TGTGCCAGCAGCCATAAGGGGTACGATACGCAGTATTTT
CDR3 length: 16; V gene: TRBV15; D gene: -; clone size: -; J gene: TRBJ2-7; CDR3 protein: CATSRDWGEGAREQYF; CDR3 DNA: TGTGCCACCAGCAGAGATTGGGGTGAAGGGGCCCGCGAGCAGTACTTC
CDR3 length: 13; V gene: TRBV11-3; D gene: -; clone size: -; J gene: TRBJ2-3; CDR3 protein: CASSLAEANTQYF; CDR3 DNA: TGTGCCAGCAGCTTAGCCGAGGCTAATACGCAGTATTTT
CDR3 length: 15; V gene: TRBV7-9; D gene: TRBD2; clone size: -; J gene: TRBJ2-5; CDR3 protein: CASSEALAGEETQYF; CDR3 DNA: TGTGCCAGCAGCGAAGCCCTAGCGGGAGAGGAGACCCAGTACTTC
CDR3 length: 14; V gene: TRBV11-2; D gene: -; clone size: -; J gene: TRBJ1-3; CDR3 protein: CASSRAQGMDTIYF; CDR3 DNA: TGTGCCAGCAGCCGGGCACAGGGCATGGACACCATATATTTT
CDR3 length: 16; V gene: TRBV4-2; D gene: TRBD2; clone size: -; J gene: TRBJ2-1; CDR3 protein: CASSQEGREVGNEQFF; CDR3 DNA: TGTGCCAGCAGCCAAGAAGGACGGGAGGTTGGCAATGAGCAGTTCTTC
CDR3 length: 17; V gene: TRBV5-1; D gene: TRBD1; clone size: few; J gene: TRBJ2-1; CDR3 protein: CASTPSIGTGALGEQFF; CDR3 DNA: TGCGCCAGCACCCCGAGTATCGGGACAGGGGCCCTCGGGGAGCAGTTCTTC
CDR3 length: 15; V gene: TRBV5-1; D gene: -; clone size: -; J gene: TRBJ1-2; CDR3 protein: CASSLVQTARRGYTF; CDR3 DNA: TGCGCCAGCAGCTTGGTACAGACGGCACGTCGTGGCTACACCTTC
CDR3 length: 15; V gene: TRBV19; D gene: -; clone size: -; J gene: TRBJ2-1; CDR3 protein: CASSIGTPSYNEQFF; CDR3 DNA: TGTGCCAGTAGTATAGGCACACCATCCTACAATGAGCAGTTCTTC
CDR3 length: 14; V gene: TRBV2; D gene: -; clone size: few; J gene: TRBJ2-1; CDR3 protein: CASSAQALQNEQFF; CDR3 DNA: TGTGCCAGCAGTGCGCAGGCTCTTCAAAATGAGCAGTTCTTC
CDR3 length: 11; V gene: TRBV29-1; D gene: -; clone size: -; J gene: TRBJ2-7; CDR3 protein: CSVGSGNEQYF; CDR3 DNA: TGCAGCGTTGGGTCGGGGAACGAGCAGTACTTC
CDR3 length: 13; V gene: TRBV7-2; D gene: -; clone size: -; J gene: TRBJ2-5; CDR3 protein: CASSLDREETQYF; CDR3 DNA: TGTGCCAGCAGCTTAGACAGGGAAGAGACCCAGTACTTC
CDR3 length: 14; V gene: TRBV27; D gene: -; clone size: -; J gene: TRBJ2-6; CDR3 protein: CASKQDTGANVLTF; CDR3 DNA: TGTGCCAGCAAACAGGATACTGGGGCCAACGTCCTGACTTTC